A single T cell receptor beta chain is shown here with its context. The antigen is undetermined. At one end the junction does not follow the germline gene, possibly because of a read error. The sample is drawn from a study of breast tumors, draining lymph nodes, adjacent tissues. Germline CDR1 and CDR2: SNHLY and FYNNEI. The CDR3 extends over 11 amino acids. Study results and caveats: Data fit most tumor T cells coming from lymph node, expanding in tumor.

One entry per CDR3 protein, called by TCRdb with MiXCR from the multiplex PCR reads. The sample contains around 12,000 distinct CDR3 sequences, around 57% of which appear only once. This clonotype originated in a female donor with breast cancer. Some clones in this sample may be carry-over from other donors' samples. Sequencing was performed on tumor-adjacent breast tissue. V is TRBV2 and J is TRBJ2-3; D is undetermined. CDR3 sequence reads: CASSESGGERF. The CDR3 DNA reads as TGTGCCAGCAGTGAATCGGGCGGAGAACGGTTT.